The entry below describes one T cell receptor (beta chain). The V gene's germline CDR1 is DFQATT and CDR2 SNEGSKA (reference sequence). Trimming cost V 7 bases and J 8 bases, with 11 bases left between them. The CDR3 has 10 amino acids. This entry is derived from a study of T cells in tumors after PD-1 blockade. The wider study: Treatment was either pembrolizumab 200 mg every 3 weeks or cemiplimab 350 mg every 2 weeks.

The repertoire was sequenced with immunoSEQ multiplex PCR; TCRdb's copy has only in-frame clones and lacks some. Of fewer than 55,000 clones listed, 81% are singletons. This receptor was taken from a human donor with basal cell carcinoma. The source was PBMCs, collected before anti-PD-1 treatment. The chain carries TRBV20-1 and TRBJ1-1; D unclear. CDR3 amino acids: CSVRTREAFF. The CDR3 DNA follows: TGCAGTGTTCGAACCAGGGAAGCTTTCTTT.